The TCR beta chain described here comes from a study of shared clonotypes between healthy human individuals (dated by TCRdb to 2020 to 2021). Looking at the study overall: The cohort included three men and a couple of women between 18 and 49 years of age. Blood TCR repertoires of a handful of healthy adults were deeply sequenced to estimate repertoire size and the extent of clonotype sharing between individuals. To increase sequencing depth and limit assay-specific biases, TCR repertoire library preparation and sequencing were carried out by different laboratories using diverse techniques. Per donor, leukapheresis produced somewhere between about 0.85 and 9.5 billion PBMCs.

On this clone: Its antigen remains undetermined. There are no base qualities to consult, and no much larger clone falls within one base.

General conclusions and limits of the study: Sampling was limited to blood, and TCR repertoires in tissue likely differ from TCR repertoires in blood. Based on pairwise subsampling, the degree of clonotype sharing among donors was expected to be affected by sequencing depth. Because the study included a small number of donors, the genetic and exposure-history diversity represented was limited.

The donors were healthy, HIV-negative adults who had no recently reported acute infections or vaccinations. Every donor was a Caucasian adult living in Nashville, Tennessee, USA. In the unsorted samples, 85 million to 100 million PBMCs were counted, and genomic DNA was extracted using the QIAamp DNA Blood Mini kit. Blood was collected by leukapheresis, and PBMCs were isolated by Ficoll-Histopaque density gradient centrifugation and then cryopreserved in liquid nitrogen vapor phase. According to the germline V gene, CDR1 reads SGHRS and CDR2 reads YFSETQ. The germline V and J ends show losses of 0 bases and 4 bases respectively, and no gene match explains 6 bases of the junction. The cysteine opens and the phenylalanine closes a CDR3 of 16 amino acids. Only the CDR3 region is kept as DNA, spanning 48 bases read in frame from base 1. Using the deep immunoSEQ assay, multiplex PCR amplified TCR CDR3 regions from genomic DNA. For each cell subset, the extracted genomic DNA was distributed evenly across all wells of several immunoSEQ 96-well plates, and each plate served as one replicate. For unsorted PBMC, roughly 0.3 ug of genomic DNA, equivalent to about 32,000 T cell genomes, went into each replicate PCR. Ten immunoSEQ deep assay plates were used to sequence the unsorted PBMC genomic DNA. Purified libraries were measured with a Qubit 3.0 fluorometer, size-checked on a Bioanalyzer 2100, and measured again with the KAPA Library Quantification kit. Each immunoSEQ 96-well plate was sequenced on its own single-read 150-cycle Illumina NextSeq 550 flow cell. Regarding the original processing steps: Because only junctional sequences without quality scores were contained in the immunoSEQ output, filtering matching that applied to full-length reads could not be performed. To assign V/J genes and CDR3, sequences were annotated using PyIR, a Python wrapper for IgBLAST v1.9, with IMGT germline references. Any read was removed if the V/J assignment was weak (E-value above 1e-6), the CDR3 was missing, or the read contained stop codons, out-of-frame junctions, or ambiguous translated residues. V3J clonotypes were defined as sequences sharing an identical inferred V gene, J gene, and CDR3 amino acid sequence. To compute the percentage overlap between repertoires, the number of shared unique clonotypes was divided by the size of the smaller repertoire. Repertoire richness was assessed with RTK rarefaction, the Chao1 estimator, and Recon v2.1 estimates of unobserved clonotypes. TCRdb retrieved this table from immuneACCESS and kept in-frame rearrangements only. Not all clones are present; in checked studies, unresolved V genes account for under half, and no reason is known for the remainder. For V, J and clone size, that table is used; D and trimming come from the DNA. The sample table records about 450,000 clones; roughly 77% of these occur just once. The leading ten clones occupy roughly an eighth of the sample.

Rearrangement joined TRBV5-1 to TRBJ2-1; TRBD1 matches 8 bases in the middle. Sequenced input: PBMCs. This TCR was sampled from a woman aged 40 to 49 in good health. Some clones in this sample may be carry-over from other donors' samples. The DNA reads TGCGCCAGCAGCTTGGCAGGGGGCATCGAATACAATGAGCAGTTCTTC. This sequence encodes CASSLAGGIEYNEQFF.